What follows are 6 T cell receptor beta chains derived from one specimen sequenced in a study of technical replicates of blood from several donors. Profiled with immunoSEQ multiplex PCR; TCRdb holds only in-frame clones, not every one. Altogether under 90,000 clones are present, 94% being singletons, with the ten largest covering 0.25%. Sample: T cells isolated from PBMCs. These receptors all stem from a human donor in good health.

This clone was counted once. J is TRBJ2-5 and V is TRBV6-5; 7 nucleotides match TRBD2. V gave up 0 bases and J gave up 4 bases; unmatched junction bases: 2. Per the germline V gene, CDR1 is MNHEY and CDR2 is SVGAGI. The CDR3 extends over 14 amino acids. The CDR3 DNA is TGTGCCAGCAGTTACTCGGGCGGGAGAGAGACCCAGTACTTC. Protein product: CASSYSGGRETQYF.

This chain uses TRBV19 with TRBJ2-3; perhaps TRBD2 as D (5 bases). V was trimmed by 7 bases and J by 0 bases, leaving 14 bases between them. Germline CDR1 is LNHDA and CDR2 is SQIVND (reference sequence). There are 15 residues in the CDR3. CDR3 sequence: CASNRLASSTDTQYF. The CDR3 region has the DNA TGTGCCAGTAATAGGCTAGCCTCTAGCACAGATACGCAGTATTTT.

The chain recombines TRBV11-2 with TRBJ1-1; unclear D gene. CDR3 length: 13 amino acids. Trimming removed 5 bases at V and 7 bases at J, with 14 bases between. CDR1 SGHAT and CDR2 FQNNGV come from the germline V gene. CDR3 protein: CASSPTSGYEAFF. The CDR3 nucleotides read TGTGCCAGCAGCCCCACCAGCGGATATGAAGCTTTCTTT.

The V call is TRBV2, the J call TRBJ2-3, with a possible D match to TRBD1 (6 bases). The germline V gene encodes CDR1 SNHLY and CDR2 FYNNEI. V was shortened by 6 bases and J by 2 bases, with 15 bases between the two germline ends. The CDR3 consists of 15 residues. The CDR3: CASSHRAPITDTQYF. The CDR3 bases are TGTGCCAGCAGCCACAGGGCGCCCATCACAGATACGCAGTATTTT.

CDR3 nucleotides: TGTGCCAGCAGCTTCCGGGACAGGTTGTTGAATGAGCAGTTCTTC. This gives the protein CASSFRDRLLNEQFF. The chain carries TRBV5-5 and TRBJ2-1; 8 bases agree with TRBD1. Germline V lookup: CDR1 SGHKS, CDR2 YYEKEE (reference sequence). This CDR3 has 15 residues. V dropped 2 bases and J dropped 7; count of bases not matched to a gene: 8.

This chain connects TRBV5-1 to TRBJ2-7; possible D gene TRBD1, 5 bases. This CDR3 is 14 amino acids long. Deletions cut 3 bases from V and 3 bases from J, with 13 bases between. Germline CDR1 is SGHRS and CDR2 is YFSETQ. The CDR3 region is CASSSSTAIYEQYF. The CDR3 DNA reads as TGCGCCAGCAGCTCTTCGACAGCGATCTACGAGCAGTACTTC.